This TCR beta chain appears in the sequencing data of a study of blood T cell repertoires in COVID-19 (TCRdb year 2020). Study-level background: Samples from collaborators originated in the United States, Italy and Spain and spanned both the acute and convalescent phases of COVID-19. Sample metadata almost always included a de-identified subject ID, COVID-19 status, age in years and sex. A freely available public database, intended as a resource for researchers studying the immune response to SARS-CoV-2, is where the repertoires were released. Subjects who had been exposed to COVID-19, were actively infected with it, or had recovered from it provided the deeply sampled blood TCRbeta repertoires that made up the dataset. The prospective study material was composed of cDNA or gDNA derived from T cells, B-cell-depleted T cells, or PBMCs. Where HLA class I and class II types were available, the types were taken from metadata supplied by the sample provider, not from assay-based typing. The samples were drawn from two sources: the first 160 participants of the ongoing ImmuneRACE study, and 1,000 to 1,500 subjects contributed by 6 global collaborators. Results and caveats for the whole study, not just this receptor: The amount of clinical and demographic metadata varied by source and participant and was provided uncurated.

Trimming takes 4 bases off V and 6 bases off J; junction bases not matched to a gene: 4. The CDR3, cysteine through phenylalanine, is 16 amino acids long. Of the read, only the CDR3 DNA is kept; its 48 bases are in frame from base 1. The germline V gene sets CDR1 to KGHDR and CDR2 to SFDVKD. TCRbeta CDR3 regions were amplified from genomic DNA by means of the immunoSEQ Assay, a bias-controlled multiplex PCR. The authors' analysis ran thus. Nucleated cell counts per sample were estimated from amplification of reference gene primers within the assay. To quantify the absolute abundance of each unique TCRbeta CDR3 rearrangement, sequence reads were collapsed and filtered. For each sample, productive Simpson clonality was calculated by taking the square root of Simpson's diversity index across productive rearrangements. Drawn from immuneACCESS, this table holds only the in-frame rearrangements with V and J called that TCRdb kept. Clones are partly lost; checked studies trace under half to an unresolved V gene and leave the rest unexplained. The DNA was the basis for D and trimming; V, J and clone size are from that table. This sample is represented by around 150,000 clones; roughly 80% of them were singletons. The ten largest clones add up to around 16% of the sample.

This clone has more than one count but fewer than ten. Which antigen it targets is not known. No quality values exist for individual bases; no much larger clone is one base distant. The collaborating institutions used their own protocols to collect whole blood in K2EDTA tubes. For TCRbeta analysis, collaborator samples were shipped as frozen whole blood, as isolated PBMCs, or as DNA extracted from either sample type. The sequence was collected from a man aged 45 to 65 with acute or convalescent COVID-19. The sequencing input was peripheral blood. This receptor chain uses TRBV24-1 and TRBJ2-1; TRBD2 aligns with 14 central bases. The CDR3 is CATSDPGLAGGNEQFF. The DNA reads as follows: TGTGCCACCAGTGACCCAGGACTAGCGGGGGGCAATGAGCAGTTCTTC.